These T cell receptor beta chains were read from a single sample in a study of CDR3 diversity in severe acne. TCRdb called the PCR reads again in MiXCR, with one record for every CDR3 protein. This table holds fewer than 90,000 distinct CDR3 sequences, under 65% found once. The sample comprised blood. These receptors all come from a male donor in good health, without acne. Both conserved end residues are part of each CDR3. D genes are given only for firm matches. Size values are once, few and many counts, or a class for expanded clones, and some rows have none.

v_call	cdr3_length	d_call	clone_size	j_call	cdr3_aa	cdr3_nt
TRBV5-5	13	TRBD2	NA	TRBJ2-5	CASSWAGRVAQYF	TGTGCCAGCAGCTGGGCTGGGAGGGTGGCCCAGTACTTC
TRBV20-1	14	TRBD2	NA	TRBJ2-7	CSAPPAGAAHEQYF	TGCAGTGCACCCCCAGCGGGAGCGGCCCACGAGCAGTACTTC
TRBV10-3	15	NA	few	TRBJ2-7	CAIREGGALSYEQYF	TGTGCCATCAGAGAGGGTGGGGCACTCTCCTACGAGCAGTACTTC
TRBV7-2	14	NA	NA	TRBJ2-5	CASSLSGNGETQYF	TGTGCCAGCAGCTTATCAGGGAACGGAGAGACCCAGTACTTC
TRBV20-1	14	TRBD1	NA	TRBJ1-2	CSDSPGQGREGYTF	TGCAGCGATTCTCCGGGACAGGGACGTGAAGGCTACACCTTC
TRBV19	14	TRBD1	NA	TRBJ1-2	CASSPAGGAYGYTF	TGTGCCAGTAGTCCAGCAGGGGGCGCCTATGGCTACACCTTC
TRBV6-5	12	NA	NA	TRBJ1-1	CASSTLNTEAFF	TGTGCCAGCAGTACTCTGAACACTGAAGCTTTCTTT
TRBV7-3	15	NA	NA	TRBJ2-7	CASRPSGDRSYEQYF	TGTGCCAGCAGACCCAGCGGGGACAGGTCCTACGAGCAGTACTTC
TRBV7-2	15	NA	once	TRBJ1-5	CASSYSGGWNQPQHF	TGTGCCAGCAGTTACTCGGGGGGCTGGAATCAGCCCCAGCATTTT
TRBV24-1	14	NA	NA	TRBJ2-5	CATSDLVDQETQYF	TGTGCCACCAGTGATTTGGTAGACCAAGAGACCCAGTACTTC
TRBV24-1	14	NA	many	TRBJ1-1	CATSGPGQSTEAFF	TGTGCCACCAGTGGTCCGGGCCAGAGCACTGAAGCTTTCTTT
TRBV6-5	13	NA	many	TRBJ2-3	CASTNGFTDTQYF	TGTGCCAGCACCAACGGATTCACAGATACGCAGTATTTT
TRBV7-9	15	TRBD1	NA	TRBJ1-2	CASSYGDRPSGGYTF	TGTGCCAGCAGCTACGGGGACAGACCGTCTGGGGGCTACACCTTC
TRBV29-1	13	NA	NA	TRBJ2-5	CSVDRTERETQYF	TGCAGCGTTGACCGAACGGAGAGGGAGACCCAGTACTTC
TRBV3-1	15	NA	few	TRBJ1-4	CASSRGTSEREKLFF	TGTGCCAGCAGCCGGGGGACATCGGAGCGTGAAAAACTGTTTTTT
TRBV11-1	15	NA	once	TRBJ2-1	CASSFAGISTDTQFF	TGTGCCAGCAGCTTTGCCGGGATAAGCACAGATACGCAGTTCTTC
TRBV10-2	15	NA	few	TRBJ1-1	CASKPRQDMNTEAFF	TGCGCCAGCAAACCCAGACAAGACATGAACACTGAAGCTTTCTTT
TRBV7-9	16	NA	NA	TRBJ2-2	CASSLVGRRSHGELFF	TGTGCCAGCAGCTTAGTTGGGCGGAGAAGTCACGGGGAGCTGTTTTTT
TRBV7-6	11	NA	NA	TRBJ2-7	CASSYREEQYF	TGTGCCAGCAGTTACAGGGAAGAGCAGTACTTC
TRBV9	13	NA	NA	TRBJ1-6	CASSVQDWSPLHF	TGTGCCAGCAGCGTACAGGATTGGTCACCCCTCCACTTT
TRBV24-1	16	NA	many	TRBJ2-3	CATSDFRVEGTDTQYF	TGTGCCACCAGTGATTTTAGGGTAGAGGGCACAGATACGCAGTATTTT
TRBV19	14	NA	once	TRBJ1-4	CAGRSRDGNEKLFF	TGTGCCGGTAGGAGCCGGGACGGTAATGAAAAACTGTTTTTT
TRBV2	15	NA	NA	TRBJ1-1	CASRDQGQIPTEAFF	TGTGCCAGCAGGGACCAAGGACAGATCCCCACTGAAGCTTTCTTT
TRBV5-1	14	NA	NA	TRBJ2-7	CASSSDGPSYEQYF	TGCGCCAGCAGCTCGGACGGTCCCTCCTACGAGCAGTACTTC
TRBV6-6	15	TRBD2	few	TRBJ2-7	CASSLLAGGTYEQYF	TGTGCCAGCAGTCTCCTAGCGGGAGGTACCTACGAGCAGTACTTC
TRBV6-2/TRBV6-3	17	TRBD2	once	TRBJ2-5	CASSPPGRAGGRETQYF	TGTGCCAGCAGCCCGCCGGGGAGAGCGGGAGGAAGGGAGACCCAGTACTTC
TRBV19	15	NA	once	TRBJ2-3	CASTIDPIRTDTQYF	TGTGCCAGTACTATAGACCCGATACGTACAGATACGCAGTATTTT
TRBV10-2	13	NA	few	TRBJ1-5	CASSEGIRQPQHF	TGCGCCAGCAGTGAGGGGATTCGGCAGCCCCAGCATTTT
TRBV2	12	NA	few	TRBJ2-7	CASVLTPYEQYF	TGTGCCAGCGTGCTGACCCCCTACGAGCAGTACTTC
TRBV20-1	15	TRBD2	NA	TRBJ2-5	CSARALAGDQETQYF	TGCAGTGCTAGAGCACTAGCGGGGGACCAAGAGACCCAGTACTTC
TRBV7-2	19	NA	NA	TRBJ2-5	CASSFPFSDRISGQETQYF	TGTGCCAGCAGCTTTCCATTTAGCGACCGGATTAGCGGACAAGAGACCCAGTACTTC
TRBV7-7	13	TRBD1	NA	TRBJ2-2	CASSSQGAGELFF	TGTGCTAGCAGCTCACAGGGGGCCGGGGAGCTGTTTTTT
TRBV20-1	13	NA	NA	TRBJ1-1	CSARDRRETEAFF	TGCAGTGCTAGAGATCGGCGGGAGACTGAAGCTTTCTTT
TRBV24-1	17	TRBD1	NA	TRBJ1-4	CATSDTGQGATNEKLFF	TGTGCCACCAGTGATACCGGACAGGGAGCAACTAATGAAAAACTGTTTTTT
TRBV2	14	TRBD2	NA	TRBJ2-5	CASSLSGSQETQYF	TGTGCCAGCAGCCTTAGCGGGTCCCAAGAGACCCAGTACTTC
TRBV7-2	17	TRBD1	NA	TRBJ1-6	CASSLRTGGGNNSPLHF	TGTGCCAGCAGCTTGAGGACAGGGGGCGGTAATAATTCACCCCTCCACTTT
TRBV11-2	15	TRBD2	few	TRBJ2-7	CASSLDGRGSYEQYF	TGTGCCAGCAGCTTGGACGGGAGGGGCTCTTACGAGCAGTACTTC
TRBV6-5	14	TRBD1	many	TRBJ1-5	CASSYSTGDQPQHF	TGTGCCAGCAGTTACTCGACAGGGGACCAGCCCCAGCATTTT
TRBV29-1	13	NA	medium-sized	TRBJ1-2	CSVGTGTDYGYTF	TGCAGCGTTGGAACAGGGACGGACTATGGCTACACCTTC
TRBV5-1	17	NA	NA	TRBJ1-4	CASSLVSGGARSEKLFF	TGCGCCAGCAGCTTGGTTAGCGGGGGGGCGCGATCTGAAAAACTGTTTTTT
TRBV3-1	17	NA	many	TRBJ1-3	CASSQAGVLLSGNTIYF	TGTGCCAGCAGCCAGGCGGGAGTCCTCCTCTCTGGAAACACCATATATTTT
TRBV6-2/TRBV6-3	18	NA	NA	TRBJ2-7	CASSQERAGLAPSYEQYF	TGTGCCAGCAGCCAAGAACGGGCGGGGCTAGCTCCGTCCTACGAGCAGTACTTC
TRBV7-6	15	NA	NA	TRBJ2-5	CASSLFSQFQETQYF	TGTGCCAGCAGCTTATTCTCGCAGTTCCAAGAGACCCAGTACTTC
TRBV10-3	14	TRBD2	NA	TRBJ2-3	CAIRGAGVTDTQYF	TGTGCCATCAGGGGCGCGGGAGTAACAGATACGCAGTATTTT
TRBV7-3	16	TRBD2	NA	TRBJ2-5	CASSLVAGGPSETQYF	TGTGCCAGCAGCTTAGTGGCGGGAGGGCCCTCAGAGACCCAGTACTTC
TRBV27	18	NA	many	TRBJ2-5	CASSLLPVGGGYQETQYF	TGTGCCAGCAGTTTATTGCCGGTAGGGGGGGGCTACCAAGAGACCCAGTACTTC
TRBV4-1	18	TRBD2	NA	TRBJ2-2	CAGSNSQRGGSNTGELFF	TGCGCCGGCAGCAACAGCCAGCGGGGGGGGTCGAACACCGGGGAGCTGTTTTTT
TRBV24-1	14	NA	NA	TRBJ2-5	CATSEGGPQETQYF	TGTGCCACCAGCGAGGGGGGGCCTCAAGAGACCCAGTACTTC
TRBV11-1	16	NA	NA	TRBJ2-1	CASSPDEGAGGNEQFF	TGTGCCAGCAGCCCTGACGAGGGGGCCGGGGGCAATGAGCAGTTCTTC
TRBV20-1	14	NA	NA	TRBJ2-1	CSAPPPRPPNEQFF	TGCAGTGCCCCCCCCCCCCGGCCCCCCAATGAGCAGTTCTTC
TRBV29-1	14	NA	NA	TRBJ2-1	CSDGGARSYNEQFF	TGCAGTGATGGGGGGGCAAGGTCCTACAATGAGCAGTTCTTC
TRBV5-6	12	NA	NA	TRBJ1-1	CASSLSTGKAFF	TGTGCCAGCAGCTTGTCCACAGGGAAAGCTTTCTTT
TRBV15	13	NA	NA	TRBJ2-3	CATSSFPADTQYF	TGTGCCACCAGCAGTTTTCCGGCAGATACGCAGTATTTT
TRBV9	19	TRBD2	NA	TRBJ2-2	CASSVDSPILAGGGGELFF	TGTGCCAGCAGCGTAGACTCCCCCATACTAGCGGGGGGTGGAGGGGAGCTGTTTTTT
TRBV20-1	16	NA	NA	TRBJ1-3	CSARDQRGSSGTTIYF	TGCAGTGCTAGAGATCAGAGGGGATCCTCTGGAACCACCATATATTTT
TRBV20-1	13	TRBD1	NA	TRBJ1-4	CSADRVPREKLFF	TGCAGTGCTGACAGGGTTCCGAGGGAAAAACTGTTTTTT
TRBV6-2/TRBV6-3	14	NA	many	TRBJ1-2	CASSPPWAHYGYTF	TGTGCCAGCAGCCCCCCTTGGGCTCACTATGGCTACACCTTC
TRBV6-7	13	NA	NA	TRBJ1-2	CASILTENYGCTF	TGTGCCAGCATTCTGACAGAAAACTATGGCTGCACCTTC
TRBV10-1	15	TRBD1	many	TRBJ2-2	CASSGQGRYTGELFF	TGCGCCAGCAGTGGACAGGGGAGGTACACCGGGGAGCTGTTTTTT